This T cell receptor beta chain was found in a study of regulatory T cells in long-lasting Graves disease. Study overall: Freshly diagnosed Graves' patients had used antithyroid drugs for under 3 months. Study-wide results and caveats: TRBV28, TRBJ1-2 and TRBJ2-5 emerged as the favored segments in persistent disease.

At least ten counts were recorded for this clonotype. Its antigen is still unknown. CDR3-region Arm-PCR and iRepertoire HTBI primers produced the TCR beta libraries. TCRdb itself ran the multiplex PCR reads through MiXCR, one entry per CDR3 protein. Of about 240,000 distinct CDR3 sequences in the sample, over 20% are singletons; the top ten hold about 15%. Time point in this sample: newly diagnosed GD, antithyroid drugs for less than 3 months. The TCR library was prepared using RNA isolated from PBMCs. The V end lost 5 bases, the J end lost 5 bases, and 15 bases lay between the germline ends. There are 15 residues in the CDR3. In germline, CDR1 is MDHEN, CDR2 SYDVKM.

The receptor was derived from a female donor with Graves disease. Sequencing used peripheral blood mononuclear cells (PBMCs), obtained at new diagnosis, from a patient treated with antithyroid drugs. The chain recombines TRBV28 with TRBJ2-2; D call uncertain. The CDR3 protein is CASSPLGPQTGELFF. CDR3 coding DNA: TGTGCCAGCAGTCCCCTCGGACCGCAAACCGGGGAGCTGTTTTTT.